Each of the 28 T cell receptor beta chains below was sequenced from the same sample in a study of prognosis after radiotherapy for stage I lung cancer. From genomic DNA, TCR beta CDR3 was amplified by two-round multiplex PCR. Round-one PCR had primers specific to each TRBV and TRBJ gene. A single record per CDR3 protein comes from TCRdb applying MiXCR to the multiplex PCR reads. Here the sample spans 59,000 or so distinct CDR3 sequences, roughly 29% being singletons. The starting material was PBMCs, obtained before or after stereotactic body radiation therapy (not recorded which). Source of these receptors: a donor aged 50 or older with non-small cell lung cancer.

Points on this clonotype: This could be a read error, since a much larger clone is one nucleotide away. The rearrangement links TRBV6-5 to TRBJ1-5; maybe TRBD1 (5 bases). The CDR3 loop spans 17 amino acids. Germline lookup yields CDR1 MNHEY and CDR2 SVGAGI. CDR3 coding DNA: TGTACCAGCAGTTACTCCGGCAGGGCCTATAGCAATCAGCCCCAGCATTTT. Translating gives CTSSYSGRAYSNQPQHF.

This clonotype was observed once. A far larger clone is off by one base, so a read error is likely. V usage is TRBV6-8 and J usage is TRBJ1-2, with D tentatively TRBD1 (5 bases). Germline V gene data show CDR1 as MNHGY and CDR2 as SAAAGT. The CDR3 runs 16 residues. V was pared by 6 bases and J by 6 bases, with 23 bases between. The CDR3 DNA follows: TGTGCCAGCAGCCCCTCGGGACCGTCTGCCGGGAATGGCTACACCTTC. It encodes CASSPSGPSAGNGYTF.

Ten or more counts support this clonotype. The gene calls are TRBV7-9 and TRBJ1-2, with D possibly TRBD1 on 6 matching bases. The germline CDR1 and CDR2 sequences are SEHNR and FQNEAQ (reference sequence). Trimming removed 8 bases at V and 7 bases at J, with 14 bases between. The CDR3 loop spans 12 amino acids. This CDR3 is CASSYREAGYTF. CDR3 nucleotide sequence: TGTGCCAGCTCTTACAGGGAGGCTGGCTACACCTTC.

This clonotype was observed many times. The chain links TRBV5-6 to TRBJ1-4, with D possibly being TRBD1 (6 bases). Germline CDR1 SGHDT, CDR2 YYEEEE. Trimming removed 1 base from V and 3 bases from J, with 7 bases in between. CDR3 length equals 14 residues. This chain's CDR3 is CASSLRGSNEKLFF. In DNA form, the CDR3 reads TGTGCCAGCAGCTTGAGGGGGTCTAATGAAAAACTGTTTTTT.

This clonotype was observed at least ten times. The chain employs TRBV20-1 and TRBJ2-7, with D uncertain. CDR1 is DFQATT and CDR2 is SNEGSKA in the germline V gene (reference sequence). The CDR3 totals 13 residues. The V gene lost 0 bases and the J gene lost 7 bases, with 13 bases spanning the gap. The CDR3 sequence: CSARDRVVGEQYF. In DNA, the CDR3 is TGCAGTGCTAGAGATCGGGTCGTGGGGGAGCAGTACTTC.

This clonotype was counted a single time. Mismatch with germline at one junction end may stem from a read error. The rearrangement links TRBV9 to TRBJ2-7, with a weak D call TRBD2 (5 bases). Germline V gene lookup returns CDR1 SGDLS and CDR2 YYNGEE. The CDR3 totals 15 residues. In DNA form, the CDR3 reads TGTGCCAGCAGCGTCTCGAGTGAAGCAGACTACAAGCAGTACTTC. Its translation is CASSVSSEADYKQYF.

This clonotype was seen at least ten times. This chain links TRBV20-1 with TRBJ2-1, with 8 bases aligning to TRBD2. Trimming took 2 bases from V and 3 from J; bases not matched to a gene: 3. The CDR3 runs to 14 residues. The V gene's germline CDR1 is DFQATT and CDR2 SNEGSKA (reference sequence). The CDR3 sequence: CSARSLAGYNEQFF. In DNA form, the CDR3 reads TGCAGTGCTAGAAGTCTAGCGGGCTACAATGAGCAGTTCTTC.

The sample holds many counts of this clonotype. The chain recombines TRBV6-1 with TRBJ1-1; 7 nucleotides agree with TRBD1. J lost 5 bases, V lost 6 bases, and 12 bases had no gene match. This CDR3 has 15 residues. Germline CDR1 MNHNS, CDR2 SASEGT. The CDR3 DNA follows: TGTGCCAGCAGCCCGATACAGGGGCATATAACTGAAGCTTTCTTT. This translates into CASSPIQGHITEAFF.

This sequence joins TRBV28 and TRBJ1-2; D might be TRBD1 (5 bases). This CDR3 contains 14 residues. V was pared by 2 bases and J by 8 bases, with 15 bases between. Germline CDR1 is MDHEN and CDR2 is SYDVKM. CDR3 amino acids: CASSLPTRVQGYTF. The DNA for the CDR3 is TGTGCCAGCAGTTTACCCACCAGGGTGCAAGGCTACACCTTC.

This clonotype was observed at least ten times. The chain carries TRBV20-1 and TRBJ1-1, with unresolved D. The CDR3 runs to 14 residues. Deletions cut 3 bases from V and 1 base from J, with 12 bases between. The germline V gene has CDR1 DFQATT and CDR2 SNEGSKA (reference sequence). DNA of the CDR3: TGCAGTGCTAGTAAGGCCCCCGAGAACACTGAAGCTTTCTTT. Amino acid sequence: CSASKAPENTEAFF.

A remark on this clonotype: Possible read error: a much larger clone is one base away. The CDR3 DNA reads TGTGCCAGCAGTGGGGGTAGCGGGGTGGCTACAGATACGCAGTATTTT. This codes for CASSGGSGVATDTQYF. The chain combines TRBV6-1 with TRBJ2-3; 8 nucleotides match TRBD2. In germline, CDR1 is MNHNS, CDR2 SASEGT. Unmatched junction bases numbered 9, after V lost 4 bases and J lost 3 bases. This CDR3 spans 16 amino acids.

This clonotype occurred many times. The chain's CDR3 is CSANEAGGLDYNEQFF. CDR3 sequence (DNA): TGCAGTGCTAATGAGGCGGGGGGCCTCGATTACAATGAGCAGTTCTTC. The chain recombines TRBV20-1 with TRBJ2-1, with 8 bases fitting TRBD2. Germline V gene lookup returns CDR1 DFQATT and CDR2 SNEGSKA (reference sequence). J gave up 4 bases and V 4 bases, and 12 bases lay outside the gene matches. This CDR3 region has 16 residues.

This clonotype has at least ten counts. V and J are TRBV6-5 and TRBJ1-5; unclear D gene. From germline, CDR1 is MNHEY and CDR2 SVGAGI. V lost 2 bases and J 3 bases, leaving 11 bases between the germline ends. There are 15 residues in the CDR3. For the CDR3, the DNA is TGTGCCAGCAGTTACGGACGGACGCCCAATCAGCCCCAGCATTTT. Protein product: CASSYGRTPNQPQHF.

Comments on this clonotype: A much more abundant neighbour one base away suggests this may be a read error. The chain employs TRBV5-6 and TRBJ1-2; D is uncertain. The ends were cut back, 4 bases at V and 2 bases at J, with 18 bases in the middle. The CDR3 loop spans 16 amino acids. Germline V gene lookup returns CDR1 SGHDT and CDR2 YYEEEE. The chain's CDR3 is CASSTAGREVNYGYTF. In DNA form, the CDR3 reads TGTGCCAGCAGCACTGCGGGTAGGGAAGTCAACTATGGCTACACCTTC.

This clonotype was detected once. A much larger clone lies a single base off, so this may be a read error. CDR3 in amino acids: CASSPPQGRLLGALF. CDR3 nucleotide sequence: TGTGCCAGCAGCCCCCCTCAGGGAAGGCTGCTCGGGGCTCTCTTT. The gene calls are TRBV14 and TRBJ1-1; D possibly corresponds to TRBD1 (5 bases). The germline V gene has CDR1 SGHDN and CDR2 FVKESK. CDR3 size: 15 residues.

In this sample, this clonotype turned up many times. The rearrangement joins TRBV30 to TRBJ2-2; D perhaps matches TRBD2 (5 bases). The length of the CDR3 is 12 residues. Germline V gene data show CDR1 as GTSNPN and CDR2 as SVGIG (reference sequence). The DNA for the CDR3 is TGTGCAGTGGGCCCGGGGACCGGGGAGCTGTTTTTT. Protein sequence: CAVGPGTGELFF.

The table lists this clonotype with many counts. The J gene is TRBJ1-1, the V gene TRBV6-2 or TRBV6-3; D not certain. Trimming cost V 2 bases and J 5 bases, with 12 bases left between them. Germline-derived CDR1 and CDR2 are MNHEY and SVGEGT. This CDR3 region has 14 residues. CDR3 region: CASSYRVDRTEAFF. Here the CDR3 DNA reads TGTGCCAGCAGTTACCGGGTAGATCGGACTGAAGCTTTCTTT.

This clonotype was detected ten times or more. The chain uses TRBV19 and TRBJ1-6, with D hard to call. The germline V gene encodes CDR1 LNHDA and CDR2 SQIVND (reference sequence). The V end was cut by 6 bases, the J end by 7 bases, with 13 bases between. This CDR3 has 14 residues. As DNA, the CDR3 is TGTGCCAGTAGCCCCGTTACCCCGAATTCACCCCTCCACTTT. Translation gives CASSPVTPNSPLHF.

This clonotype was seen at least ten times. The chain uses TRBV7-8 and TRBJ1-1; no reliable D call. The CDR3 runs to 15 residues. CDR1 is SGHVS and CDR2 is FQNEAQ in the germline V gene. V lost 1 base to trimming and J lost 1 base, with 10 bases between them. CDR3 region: CASSLDFGKNTEAFF. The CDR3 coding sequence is TGTGCCAGCAGCTTAGATTTTGGGAAGAACACTGAAGCTTTCTTT. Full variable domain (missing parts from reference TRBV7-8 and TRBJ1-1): GAGVSQSPRYKVAKRGQDVALRCDPISGHVSLFWYQQALGQGPEFLTYFQNEAQLDKSGLPSDRFFAERPEGSVSTLKIQRTQQEDSAVYLCASSLDFGKNTEAFFGQGTRLTVV.

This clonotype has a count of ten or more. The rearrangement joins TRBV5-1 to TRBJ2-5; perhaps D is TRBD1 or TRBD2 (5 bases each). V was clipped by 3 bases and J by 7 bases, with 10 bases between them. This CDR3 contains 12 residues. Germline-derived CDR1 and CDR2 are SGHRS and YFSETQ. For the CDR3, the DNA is TGCGCCAGCAGCTCCCCGGGACGGACCCAGTACTTC. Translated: CASSSPGRTQYF.

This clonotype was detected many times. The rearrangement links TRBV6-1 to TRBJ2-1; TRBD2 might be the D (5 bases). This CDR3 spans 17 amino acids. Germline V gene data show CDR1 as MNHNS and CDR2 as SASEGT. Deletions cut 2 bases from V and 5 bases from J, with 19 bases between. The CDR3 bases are TGTGCCAGCAGTGAAAAAACACGGCGGGTGCGGCACAATGAGCAGTTCTTC. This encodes CASSEKTRRVRHNEQFF.

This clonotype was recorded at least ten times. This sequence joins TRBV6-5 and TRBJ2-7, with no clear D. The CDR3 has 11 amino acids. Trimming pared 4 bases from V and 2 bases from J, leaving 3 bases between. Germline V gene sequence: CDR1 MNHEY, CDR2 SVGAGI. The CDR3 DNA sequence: TGTGCCAGCAGTTTTACCTACGAGCAGTACTTC. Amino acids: CASSFTYEQYF.

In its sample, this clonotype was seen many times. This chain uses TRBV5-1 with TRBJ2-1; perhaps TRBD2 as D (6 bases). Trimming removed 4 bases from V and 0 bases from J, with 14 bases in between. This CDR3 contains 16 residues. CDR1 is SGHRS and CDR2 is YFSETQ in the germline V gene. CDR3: CASSNRETGSYNEQFF. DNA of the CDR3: TGCGCCAGCAGCAACCGGGAGACCGGCTCCTACAATGAGCAGTTCTTC.

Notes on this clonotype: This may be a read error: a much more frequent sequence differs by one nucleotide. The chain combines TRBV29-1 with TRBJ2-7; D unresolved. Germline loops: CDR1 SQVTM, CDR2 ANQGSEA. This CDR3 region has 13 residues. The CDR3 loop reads CRVRWGGSYEQYF. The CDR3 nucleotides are TGCAGAGTTAGGTGGGGTGGTTCTTACGAGCAGTACTTC.

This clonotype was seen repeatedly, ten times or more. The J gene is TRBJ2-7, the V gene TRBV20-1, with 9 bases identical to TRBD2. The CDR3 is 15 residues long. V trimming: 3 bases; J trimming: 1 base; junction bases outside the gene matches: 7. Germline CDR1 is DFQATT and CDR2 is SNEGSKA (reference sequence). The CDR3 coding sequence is TGCAGTGCTAGTAGCGCGGGGGGGCGGTCCTACGAGCAGTACTTC. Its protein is CSASSAGGRSYEQYF.

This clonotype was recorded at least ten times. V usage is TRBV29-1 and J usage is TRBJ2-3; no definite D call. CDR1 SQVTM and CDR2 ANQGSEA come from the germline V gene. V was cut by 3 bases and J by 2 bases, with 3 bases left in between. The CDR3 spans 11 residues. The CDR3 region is CSVDLTDTQYF. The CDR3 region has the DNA TGCAGCGTTGATCTCACAGATACGCAGTATTTT.

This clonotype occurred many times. This chain's CDR3 is CASSQGGGPQHF. The CDR3 DNA is TGTGCCAGCAGCCAAGGGGGAGGACCCCAGCATTTT. This chain joins TRBV3-1 and TRBJ1-5; D gene unclear. This CDR3 has 12 residues. Per germline, CDR1 LGHDT and CDR2 YNNKEL (reference sequence). The V end was cut by 1 base, the J end by 10 bases, with 8 bases between.

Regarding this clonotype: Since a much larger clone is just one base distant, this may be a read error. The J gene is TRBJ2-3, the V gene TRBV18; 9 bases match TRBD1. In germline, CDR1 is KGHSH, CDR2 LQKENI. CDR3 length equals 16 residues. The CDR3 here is CASSLRDRASTHTQYF. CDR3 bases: TGTGCCAGCTCACTAAGGGACAGGGCTAGCACACATACGCAGTATTTT.